These 32 T cell receptor beta chains came from one sample sequenced in a study of identical twins. TCRdb re-derived calls from the 5' RACE reads in MiXCR, one entry per CDR3 protein. The sample has 1,800,000 or so distinct CDR3 sequences; about 32% are singletons. The sequenced material came from cord blood. These receptors were taken from a newborn girl in good health.

Only a few counts were recorded for this clonotype. The chain joins TRBV10-3 to TRBJ2-5; TRBD1 aligns across 9 bases. This CDR3 has 14 amino acids. J lost 4 bases, V lost 6 bases, and 6 bases had no gene match. Germline-derived CDR1 and CDR2 are ENHRY and SYGVKD. The CDR3 protein is CAIRTGTGTETQYF. The CDR3 DNA reads as TGTGCCATCAGGACCGGGACAGGGACAGAGACCCAGTACTTC.

In its sample, this clonotype was seen a few times. The rearrangement joins TRBV2 to TRBJ1-5; no clear D. The V gene lost 5 bases and the J gene lost 8 bases, with 7 bases spanning the gap. Germline V gene lookup returns CDR1 SNHLY and CDR2 FYNNEI. The CDR3 length is 11 residues. The CDR3 region is CASSLGEPQHF. The CDR3, as DNA: TGTGCCAGCAGTTTGGGTGAGCCCCAGCATTTT.

This clonotype was recorded a few times. This sequence joins TRBV2 and TRBJ2-3; tentative D call: TRBD1 (5 bases). Trimming cost V 8 bases and J 6 bases, with 18 bases left between them. In germline, CDR1 is SNHLY, CDR2 FYNNEI. This CDR3 contains 14 residues. This CDR3 reads CASGLRTNGDTQYF. The CDR3 DNA sequence: TGTGCCAGCGGTCTACGGACAAACGGGGATACGCAGTATTTT.

This clonotype was observed a handful of times. The chain carries TRBV21-1 and TRBJ2-7; the DNA was not compared with TRBD2, the D call given in the table. TRBV21-1 is deemed a pseudogene. This CDR3 has 17 amino acids. Written as DNA, the CDR3 is TGTGCCAGCAGCAAAGGTCGACAAGGGCCAACTTCCTACGAGCAGTACTTC. Translating gives CASSKGRQGPTSYEQYF.

This clonotype turned up a few times. This rearrangement joins TRBV5-1 to TRBJ2-7; D remains unclear. The CDR3 loop spans 13 amino acids. The germline V gene has CDR1 SGHRS and CDR2 YFSETQ. The ends were cut back, 2 bases at V and 5 bases at J, with 11 bases in the middle. The CDR3 sequence: CASSLWGIHEQYF. The CDR3 DNA is TGCGCCAGCAGCTTATGGGGTATCCACGAGCAGTACTTC. Looking up the rest from reference TRBV5-1 and TRBJ2-7 gives the full variable domain: KAGVTQTPRYLIKTRGQQVTLSCSPISGHRSVSWYQQTPGQGLQFLFEYFSETQRNKGNFPGRFSGRQFSNSRSEMNVSTLELGDSALYLCASSLWGIHEQYFGPGTRLTVT.

Only a few counts were recorded for this clonotype. V is TRBV25-1 and J is TRBJ1-4, with D possibly being TRBD1 (5 bases). In germline, CDR1 is MGHDK, CDR2 SYGVNS. The V end lost 2 bases, the J end lost 6 bases, and 13 bases lay between the germline ends. The CDR3 has 15 residues. CDR3 sequence: CASSEVGRDDEKLFF. DNA for the CDR3: TGTGCCAGCAGTGAAGTCGGCAGGGATGATGAAAAACTGTTTTTT.

The chain has TRBV7-2 and TRBJ2-3, with D maybe TRBD2 (7 bases). This CDR3 is built from 15 residues. With 6 bases removed from V and 5 bases from J, the gap between germline ends came to 18 bases. Germline loops: CDR1 SGHTA, CDR2 FQGNSA. The CDR3 coding sequence is TGTGCCAGCAGTTCCTGGGGGGGCCGAGGAGATACGCAGTATTTT. Encoded protein: CASSSWGGRGDTQYF. The complete variable domain, with remaining parts taken from reference TRBV7-2 and TRBJ2-3, reads GAGVSQSPSNKVTEKGKDVELRCDPISGHTALYWYRQSLGQGLEFLIYFQGNSAPDKSGLPSDRFSAERTGGSVSTLTIQRTQQEDSAVYLCASSSWGGRGDTQYFGPGTRLTVL.

V is TRBV20-1 and J is TRBJ2-3, with 9 bases aligning to TRBD2. Germline values: CDR1 DFQATT, CDR2 SNEGSKA (reference sequence). Trimming at V came to 7 bases and at J to 2 bases, leaving 7 bases not matched to a gene. The CDR3 spans 14 residues. The CDR3: CSVLTSGPTDTQYF. Written as DNA, the CDR3 is TGCAGTGTTCTAACTAGCGGGCCCACAGATACGCAGTATTTT.

This clonotype was seen a few times. The chain is built from TRBV24-1 and TRBJ2-1; D perhaps matches TRBD1 (7 bases). With 8 bases removed from V and 1 base from J, the gap between germline ends came to 14 bases. The CDR3 loop spans 15 amino acids. Germline values: CDR1 KGHDR, CDR2 SFDVKD. CDR3 coding DNA: TGTGCCACCACCCAGGGGGGTGTGTCCTACAATGAGCAGTTCTTC. Residues: CATTQGGVSYNEQFF.

The rearrangement joins TRBV7-2 to TRBJ1-3; D remains ambiguous. Germline V gene data show CDR1 as SGHTA and CDR2 as FQGNSA. V lost 2 bases, J lost 2 bases, and 10 bases lay in between. The CDR3 has 15 residues. CDR3 region: CASSLFGEAGNTIYF. CDR3 sequence (DNA): TGTGCCAGCAGCTTATTCGGGGAGGCTGGAAACACCATATATTTT.

The sample holds a few counts of this clonotype. The chain employs TRBV14 and TRBJ2-7; TRBD1 matches 10 bases. The CDR3 is made up of 20 amino acids. V shed 1 base, J shed 2 bases, and the junction held 17 bases outside the gene matches. Germline V CDR1 and CDR2: SGHDN, FVKESK. The CDR3 spells CASSQVRWGTGATFAYEQYF. Here the CDR3 DNA reads TGTGCCAGCAGCCAAGTTAGGTGGGGGACAGGGGCTACCTTCGCCTACGAGCAGTACTTC.

V is TRBV20-1 and J is TRBJ2-1, with 9 bases identical to TRBD2. V shed 6 bases, J shed 0 bases, and the junction held 3 bases outside the gene matches. The germline V gene has CDR1 DFQATT and CDR2 SNEGSKA (reference sequence). This CDR3 has 14 residues. The CDR3 sequence is CSAVSGSSYNEQFF. The CDR3 nucleotides read TGCAGTGCAGTTAGCGGGAGCTCCTACAATGAGCAGTTCTTC.

This rearrangement joins TRBV20-1 to TRBJ1-6; D is unresolved. V was trimmed by 4 bases and J by 12 bases, leaving 10 bases between them. CDR1 and CDR2 from the germline V gene are DFQATT and SNEGSKA (reference sequence). This CDR3 is 11 amino acids long. The CDR3 sequence is CSATIKGPLHF. The CDR3 nucleotides read TGCAGTGCTACTATCAAGGGACCCCTCCACTTT.

This clonotype was detected a few times. CDR3 coding DNA: TGCGCCAGCAGCCACCGACAGGAGTACGAGCAGTACTTC. It translates to CASSHRQEYEQYF. The rearrangement links TRBV4-1 to TRBJ2-7, with D perhaps TRBD1 (6 bases). Germline CDR1 and CDR2: MGHRA and YSYEKL. V lost 3 bases and J 4 bases, leaving 10 bases between the germline ends. This CDR3 region has 13 residues.

Here the CDR3 reads CATEVAGVGNTGELFF. The CDR3 nucleotides read TGTGCCACGGAAGTAGCGGGAGTGGGGAACACCGGGGAGCTGTTTTTT. The rearrangement links TRBV28 to TRBJ2-2, with 9 bases matching TRBD2. The CDR3 covers 16 residues. Looked up from germline, CDR1 is MDHEN and CDR2 is SYDVKM. Trimming took 10 bases from V and 1 from J; bases not matched to a gene: 10. The whole variable domain, filled in from reference TRBV28 and TRBJ2-2, reads DVKVTQSSRYLVKRTGEKVFLECVQDMDHENMFWYRQDPGLGLRLIYFSYDVKMKEKGDIPEGYSVSREKKERFSLILESASTNQTSMYLCATEVAGVGNTGELFFGEGSRLTVL.

The chain combines TRBV20-1 with TRBJ2-3; 9 bases match TRBD2. Per the germline V gene, CDR1 is DFQATT and CDR2 is SNEGSKA (reference sequence). Trimming cost V 1 base and J 6 bases; bases outside gene matches: 2. CDR3 length: 13 residues. The CDR3 sequence: CSARGGRGDTQYF. The CDR3 region has the DNA TGCAGTGCTAGAGGCGGGAGGGGGGATACGCAGTATTTT.

This clonotype turned up a few times. V is TRBV5-6 and J is TRBJ2-7, with D maybe TRBD2 (6 bases). Trimming cost V 1 base and J 2 bases, with 19 bases left between them. CDR1 is SGHDT and CDR2 is YYEEEE in the germline V gene. The CDR3 is made up of 17 amino acids. CDR3 DNA: TGTGCCAGCAGCTTGTTGGCCTGGGAGGCCCAAACCTACGAGCAGTACTTC. Protein sequence: CASSLLAWEAQTYEQYF.

This clonotype was seen more than once but under ten times. The chain links TRBV28 to TRBJ2-7; D gene unclear. The V gene lost 9 bases and the J gene lost 7 bases, with 16 bases spanning the gap. Looked up from germline, CDR1 is MDHEN and CDR2 is SYDVKM. The CDR3 is 12 amino acids. CDR3 residues: CASQVHLGEQYF. The CDR3 DNA follows: TGTGCCAGTCAAGTACACCTTGGGGAGCAGTACTTC.

This chain uses TRBV3-1 with TRBJ1-4; the D is unclear. The CDR3 has 16 residues. Trimming pared 1 base from V and 8 bases from J, leaving 17 bases between. CDR1 is LGHDT, CDR2 YNNKEL, per germline (reference sequence). CDR3: CASSQGLGTSGEKLFF. The CDR3 DNA sequence: TGTGCCAGCAGCCAAGGGCTTGGCACCAGTGGGGAAAAACTGTTTTTT.

This clonotype was counted between two and nine times. The CDR3 DNA sequence: TGTGCCAGCAGCTTAGCGCGGTCTAGCGGGGGGTACGAGCAGTACTTC. It specifies CASSLARSSGGYEQYF. V usage is TRBV7-2 and J usage is TRBJ2-7; 11 bases fit TRBD2. This CDR3 has 16 residues. Germline CDR1 is SGHTA and CDR2 is FQGNSA. Trimming at V came to 0 bases and at J to 4 bases, leaving 5 bases not matched to a gene.

The CDR3 spells CASTLRAGGAGANVLTF. The CDR3 DNA reads TGTGCCAGCACTCTGCGGGCAGGGGGCGCTGGGGCCAACGTCCTGACTTTC. V gene TRBV2 combines with J gene TRBJ2-6; 8 bases fit TRBD1. Per germline, CDR1 SNHLY and CDR2 FYNNEI. The V and J ends lost 7 bases and 2 bases, in that order; junction bases with no gene match: 10. The CDR3 consists of 17 residues.

A few counts support this clonotype. The rearrangement joins TRBV20-1 to TRBJ1-5, with 7 bases aligning to TRBD1. The CDR3 runs 12 residues. V gave up 4 bases and J gave up 6 bases; unmatched junction bases: 3. The V gene's germline CDR1 is DFQATT and CDR2 SNEGSKA (reference sequence). The CDR3 DNA sequence: TGCAGTGCTAAAAACAGGGGTCAGCCCCAGCATTTT. Its translation is CSAKNRGQPQHF.

This clonotype has more than one count but fewer than ten. The V and J genes are TRBV20-1 and TRBJ2-4; TRBD1 aligns across 7 bases. This CDR3 has 13 amino acids. V lost 7 bases to trimming and J lost 4 bases; unmatched junction nucleotides: 7. Germline CDR1 DFQATT, CDR2 SNEGSKA (reference sequence). CDR3 coding DNA: TGCAGTGTTCATACAGGGGAAAAAAACATTCAGTACTTC. This sequence encodes CSVHTGEKNIQYF.

The V gene is TRBV20-1, the J gene TRBJ2-1; D unclear. This CDR3 contains 14 residues. Germline CDR1 DFQATT, CDR2 SNEGSKA (reference sequence). Trimming took off 7 bases at V and 0 bases at J, with 13 bases between the two ends. This chain's CDR3 is CSVQVRSSYNEQFF. CDR3 in DNA: TGCAGTGTCCAAGTGCGGAGCTCCTACAATGAGCAGTTCTTC.

This clonotype was observed a handful of times. V and J are TRBV20-1 and TRBJ2-7, with TRBD1 matching over 12 bases. V was clipped by 0 bases and J by 4 bases; unmatched bases: 7. The CDR3 extends over 16 amino acids. Germline CDR1 and CDR2: DFQATT and SNEGSKA (reference sequence). The CDR3 is CSARDLRDRGLYEQYF. CDR3 bases: TGCAGTGCTAGAGATCTAAGGGACAGGGGGCTTTACGAGCAGTACTTC.

The J gene is TRBJ2-1, the V gene TRBV5-1, with D maybe TRBD1 (8 bases). Germline-derived CDR1 and CDR2 are SGHRS and YFSETQ. Trimming cost V 4 bases and J 3 bases, with 14 bases left between them. The CDR3 spans 15 residues. CDR3 in DNA: TGCGCCAGCAGCACGACAGGGGAGGGCTACAATGAGCAGTTCTTC. Protein product: CASSTTGEGYNEQFF.

This clonotype appeared many times. This chain joins TRBV12-3 or TRBV12-4 and TRBJ2-5; D uncertain. This CDR3 region has 12 residues. V lost 2 bases, J lost 5 bases, and 6 bases lay in between. The CDR3 DNA follows: TGTGCCAGCAGTTTAATGGCGGAGACCCAGTACTTC. Translating gives CASSLMAETQYF.

This clonotype appeared a few times. The chain carries TRBV15 and TRBJ1-2; 7 nucleotides line up with TRBD1. Germline CDR1 is LNHNV and CDR2 is YYDKDF (reference sequence). The V gene end was trimmed by 0 bases and the J gene end by 2 bases; junction bases not matched to a gene: 6. The CDR3 is made up of 16 amino acids. DNA of the CDR3: TGTGCCACCAGCAGAGATCCCAGGGGGTGGAACTATGGCTACACCTTC. It encodes CATSRDPRGWNYGYTF.

The CDR3, as DNA: TGCGCCAGCAGCTTGGATAGCAGGGCCTACTCCTACGAGCAGTACTTC. Its protein is CASSLDSRAYSYEQYF. The rearrangement links TRBV5-1 to TRBJ2-7; a possible D gene is TRBD1 (5 bases). CDR3 length: 16 amino acids. Germline assignment: CDR1 SGHRS and CDR2 YFSETQ. V gave up 0 bases and J gave up 0 bases, with 13 bases separating them. The full variable domain, rest sourced from reference TRBV5-1 and TRBJ2-7, is KAGVTQTPRYLIKTRGQQVTLSCSPISGHRSVSWYQQTPGQGLQFLFEYFSETQRNKGNFPGRFSGRQFSNSRSEMNVSTLELGDSALYLCASSLDSRAYSYEQYFGPGTRLTVT.

This rearrangement joins TRBV25-1 to TRBJ1-1; 11 bases align to TRBD1. CDR3 length: 15 amino acids. Per germline, CDR1 MGHDK and CDR2 SYGVNS. The junction had 5 bases not matched to a gene; V was cut back by 4 bases and J by 4 bases. CDR3 protein: CASSATGTGGTEAFF. The CDR3 region has the DNA TGTGCCAGCAGTGCCACCGGGACAGGGGGCACTGAAGCTTTCTTT. The full variable domain, in which reference TRBV25-1 and TRBJ1-1 provide the parts outside the CDR3, is EADIYQTPRYLVIGTGKKITLECSQTMGHDKMYWYQQDPGMELHLIHYSYGVNSTEKGDLSSESTVSRIRTEHFPLTLESARPSHTSQYLCASSATGTGGTEAFFGQGTRLTVV.

This clonotype was detected a few times. The chain links TRBV12-3 or TRBV12-4 to TRBJ2-1, with a tentative D call TRBD2 (6 bases). The germline V and J ends were trimmed by 5 bases and 4 bases, with 18 bases remaining between them. This CDR3 is 16 amino acids long. In nucleotides, the CDR3 is TGTGCCAGCAGTACAGGACTACCAAGTACATACAATGAGCAGTTCTTC. Its translation is CASSTGLPSTYNEQFF.

This clonotype has just a few counts. The chain recombines TRBV10-3 with TRBJ1-5, with 7 positions matching TRBD1. Germline V gives CDR1 ENHRY, CDR2 SYGVKD. The junction had 2 bases not matched to a gene; V was cut back by 6 bases and J by 0 bases. The CDR3 spans 14 residues. The CDR3 loop reads CAISGDSSNQPQHF. CDR3 nucleotides: TGTGCCATCAGCGGGGACAGTAGCAATCAGCCCCAGCATTTT.